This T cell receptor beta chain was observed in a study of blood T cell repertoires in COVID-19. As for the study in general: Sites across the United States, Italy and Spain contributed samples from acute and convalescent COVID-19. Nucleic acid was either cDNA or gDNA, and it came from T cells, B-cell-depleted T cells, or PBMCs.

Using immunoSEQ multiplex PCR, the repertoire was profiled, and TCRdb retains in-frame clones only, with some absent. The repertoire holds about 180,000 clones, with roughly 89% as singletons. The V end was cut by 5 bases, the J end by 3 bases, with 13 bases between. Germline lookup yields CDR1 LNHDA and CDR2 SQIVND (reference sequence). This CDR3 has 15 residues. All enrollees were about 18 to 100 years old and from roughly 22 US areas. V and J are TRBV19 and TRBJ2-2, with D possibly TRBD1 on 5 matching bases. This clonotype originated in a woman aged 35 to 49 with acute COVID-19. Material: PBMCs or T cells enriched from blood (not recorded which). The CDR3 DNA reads TGTGCCAGTAGTCGACAGCCAGTATACACCGGGGAGCTGTTTTTT. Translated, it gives CASSRQPVYTGELFF. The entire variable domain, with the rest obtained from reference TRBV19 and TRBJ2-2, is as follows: DGGITQSPKYLFRKEGQNVTLSCEQNLNHDAMYWYRQDPGQGLRLIYYSQIVNDFQKGDIAEGYSVSREKKESFPLTVTSAQKNPTAFYLCASSRQPVYTGELFFGEGSRLTVL.